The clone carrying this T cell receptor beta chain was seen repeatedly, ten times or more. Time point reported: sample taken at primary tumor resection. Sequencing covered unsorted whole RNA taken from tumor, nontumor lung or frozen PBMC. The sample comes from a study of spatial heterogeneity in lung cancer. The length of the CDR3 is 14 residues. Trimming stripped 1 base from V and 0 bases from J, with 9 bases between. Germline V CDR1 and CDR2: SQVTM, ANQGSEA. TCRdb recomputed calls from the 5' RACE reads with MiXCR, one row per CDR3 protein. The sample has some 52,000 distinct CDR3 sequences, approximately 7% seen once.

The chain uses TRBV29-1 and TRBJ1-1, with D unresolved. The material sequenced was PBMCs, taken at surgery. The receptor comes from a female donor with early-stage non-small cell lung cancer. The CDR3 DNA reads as TGCAGCGTTGAAGTGCAACTCATGAACACTGAAGCTTTCTTT. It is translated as CSVEVQLMNTEAFF. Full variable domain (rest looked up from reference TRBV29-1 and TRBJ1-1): SAVISQKPSRDICQRGTSLTIQCQVDSQVTMMFWYRQQPGQSLTLIATANQGSEATYESGFVIDKFPISRPNLTFSTLTVSNMSPEDSSIYLCSVEVQLMNTEAFFGQGTRLTVV.